The present TCR beta chain was sequenced within a study of T cell repertoires in cytomegalovirus infection. Overall study: Recently identified HLA-C-restricted CMV epitopes were among the peptides used. Indications came from public TCR beta signatures; they pointed to CMV infection and to a matching HLA type.

Overall study results and limits: Across the ex vivo response, the dominant clonotypes were HLA-C-restricted CMV-specific TCR beta clonotypes.

TCRdb called the reads again in MiXCR, with one record for every CDR3 protein. Among fewer than 850,000 distinct CDR3 sequences, 25% to 35% were seen once, and the ten largest hold under 15%. The CDR3 is 16 amino acids. V lost 1 base, J lost 2 bases, and 12 bases lay in between. This clonotype has a count of ten or more. Its antigen is unidentified. The V call is TRBV12-3 or TRBV12-4, the J call TRBJ1-5, with a possible D match to TRBD1 (5 bases). The specimen was cultured CD8+ T cells from PBMCs, collected from culture after CMV antigen stimulation. The sequence derives from a human donor in good health (CMV status not recorded). Some clones in this sample may be carry-over from other donors' samples. The CDR3 is CASSLGAGYGNQPQHF. DNA for the CDR3: TGTGCCAGCAGTTTAGGGGCAGGGTACGGCAATCAGCCCCAGCATTTT.